These 31 T cell receptor beta chains came from one sample sequenced in a study of low-dose radiotherapy and immunotherapy resistance in tumors. Priming of first-strand cDNA relied on TRAV- and TRBV-specific primers (covering alpha and beta chains). PCR amplification of the TCRs was performed with Phusion for 20 PCR cycles, and it relied on a constant-region primer together with a V-primer adapter. MiXCR, applied by TCRdb to the reads, yields one record per CDR3 protein. This sample yields tens of thousands of distinct CDR3 sequences, of which around 17% are seen a single time; less than 1.5% belongs to the top ten. Specified time point: after trial treatment. Treatment noted: LDRT plus nivolumab, ipilimumab, low-dose cyclophosphamide and aspirin (RACIN trial). The sample in question was PBMCs, obtained after low-dose radiotherapy plus immunotherapy. The receptor source for this set is a male donor with prostate cancer.

The CDR3 DNA reads TGTGCCAGCAGCTTACGGGAAAACTGGAGAGAGACCCAGTACTTC. This encodes CASSLRENWRETQYF. V and J are TRBV7-2 and TRBJ2-5; possible D gene TRBD2, 5 bases. This CDR3 contains 15 residues. CDR1 is SGHTA, CDR2 FQGNSA, per germline. The V end was cut by 2 bases, the J end by 4 bases, with 14 bases between. The variable domain in full, with the rest retrieved from reference TRBV7-2 and TRBJ2-5, is GAGVSQSPSNKVTEKGKDVELRCDPISGHTALYWYRQSLGQGLEFLIYFQGNSAPDKSGLPSDRFSAERTGGSVSTLTIQRTQQEDSAVYLCASSLRENWRETQYFGPGTRLLVL.

CDR3 DNA: TGTGCCAGCAGAGAGACAGGCCCCCGAGATACGCAGTATTTT. Residues: CASRETGPRDTQYF. This chain joins TRBV6-2 or TRBV6-3 and TRBJ2-3; the D gene is possibly TRBD1 (6 bases). This CDR3 is built from 14 residues. Per germline, CDR1 MNHEY and CDR2 SVGEGT. Trimming removed 6 bases at V and 5 bases at J, with 15 bases between.

The V and J genes are TRBV5-1 and TRBJ2-1; TRBD2 agrees at 9 bases. This CDR3 spans 14 amino acids. Germline CDR1 and CDR2: SGHRS and YFSETQ. CDR3 region: CVGSWGTSPNEQFF. As DNA, the CDR3 is TGCGTCGGCAGCTGGGGGACTAGCCCGAATGAGCAGTTCTTC.

This clonotype was seen a handful of times. The V gene is TRBV23-1, the J gene TRBJ2-7; D might be TRBD1 or TRBD2, each matching 5 bases. TRBV23-1 is noted as an ORF with a role that remains uncertain. Trimming shortened V by 10 bases and J by 5 bases, and 15 bases separated the two germline ends. The CDR3 is 12 amino acids. The CDR3 DNA sequence: TGCGCCACCCCAGGAATGGGGGACGAGCAGTACTTC. Translated, it gives CATPGMGDEQYF.

This clonotype was seen ten or more times. This chain connects TRBV30 to TRBJ2-1; 16 bases align to TRBD2. Germline V CDR1 and CDR2: GTSNPN, SVGIG (reference sequence). J gave up 10 bases and V 5 bases, and 5 bases lay outside the gene matches. There are 14 residues in the CDR3. The CDR3 DNA reads TGTGCCTGGTCACCGGGACTAGCGGGAGGGGAGCAGTTCTTC. This translates into CAWSPGLAGGEQFF.

This clonotype was seen repeatedly, ten times or more. The chain has TRBV7-3 and TRBJ2-2; TRBD1 agrees at 7 bases. Trimming removed 5 bases from V and 6 bases from J; junction bases left unmatched: 15. CDR3 size: 17 residues. The germline V gene encodes CDR1 SGHTA and CDR2 FQGTGA. The chain's CDR3 is CASSRFQPTGDAGELFF. CDR3 sequence (DNA): TGTGCCAGCAGCCGTTTTCAACCCACAGGGGACGCCGGGGAGCTGTTTTTT.

The chain links TRBV28 to TRBJ2-1; no reliable D call. The V end lost 1 base, the J end lost 4 bases, and 8 bases lay between the germline ends. This CDR3 has 14 residues. Per the germline V gene, CDR1 is MDHEN and CDR2 is SYDVKM. CDR3 region: CASSLYRRYNEQFF. The CDR3, as DNA: TGTGCCAGCAGTTTATACCGACGATACAATGAGCAGTTCTTC.

J is TRBJ2-3 and V is TRBV20-1; 9 positions match TRBD1. V lost 5 bases, J lost 6 bases, and 9 bases stayed unmatched. Germline V CDR1 and CDR2: DFQATT, SNEGSKA (reference sequence). CDR3 length: 14 residues. The CDR3 sequence is CSAGSQGAGDTQYF. In DNA form, the CDR3 reads TGCAGTGCTGGATCACAGGGGGCAGGGGATACGCAGTATTTT.

This clonotype was seen more than once but under ten times. The genes are TRBV28 and TRBJ1-2; D call uncertain. With 3 bases removed from V and 5 bases from J, the gap between germline ends came to 10 bases. CDR3 length: 13 residues. The V gene's germline CDR1 is MDHEN and CDR2 SYDVKM. The CDR3 sequence: CASSLGRGYGYTF. DNA of the CDR3: TGTGCCAGCAGTTTGGGCCGCGGGTATGGCTACACCTTC.

J is TRBJ1-6 and V is TRBV4-2, with unresolved D. Germline loops: CDR1 LGHNA, CDR2 YNFKEQ. This CDR3 has 17 residues. Trimming removed 0 bases from V and 10 bases from J, with 19 bases in between. The CDR3 DNA reads as TGTGCCAGCAGCCAAGAGCCGGGAGGAACAAACTTCTCACCCCTCCACTTT. Its translation is CASSQEPGGTNFSPLHF.

J is TRBJ2-3 and V is TRBV3-1; 12 bases map to TRBD2. Germline V gene sequence: CDR1 LGHDT, CDR2 YNNKEL (reference sequence). The CDR3 is 16 residues long. V trimming: 4 bases; J trimming: 4 bases; junction bases outside the gene matches: 6. The CDR3 loop is CASSPRLAGGPDTQYF. Here the CDR3 DNA reads TGTGCCAGCAGCCCTCGCCTAGCGGGAGGGCCAGATACGCAGTATTTT.

The gene calls are TRBV9 and TRBJ1-1, with 9 bases fitting TRBD1. The CDR3 length is 14 residues. Germline trimming cut 3 bases from V and 4 bases from J; bases unmatched to any gene: 4. CDR1 SGDLS and CDR2 YYNGEE come from the germline V gene. CDR3 residues: CASSARDRVTEAFF. As DNA, the CDR3 is TGTGCCAGCAGCGCCCGGGACAGGGTCACTGAAGCTTTCTTT. The full variable domain, rest sourced from reference TRBV9 and TRBJ1-1, is DSGVTQTPKHLITATGQRVTLRCSPRSGDLSVYWYQQSLDQGLQFLIQYYNGEERAKGNILERFSAQQFPDLHSELNLSSLELGDSALYFCASSARDRVTEAFFGQGTRLTVV.

This clonotype has ten or more counts. The chain employs TRBV7-9 and TRBJ2-7; D not certain. Germline-derived CDR1 and CDR2 are SEHNR and FQNEAQ (reference sequence). CDR3 size: 16 residues. V lost 2 bases, J lost 2 bases, and 16 bases lay in between. This chain's CDR3 is CASSLLILGSTYEQYF. CDR3 coding DNA: TGTGCCAGCAGCTTATTAATTCTTGGCTCAACCTACGAGCAGTACTTC.

Many counts were recorded for this clonotype. The chain carries TRBV9 and TRBJ1-1; D is ambiguous. CDR3 size: 14 residues. The V end was cut by 0 bases, the J end by 4 bases, with 10 bases between. Germline V gene lookup returns CDR1 SGDLS and CDR2 YYNGEE. CDR3: CASSVGVSVTEAFF. Here the CDR3 DNA reads TGTGCCAGCAGCGTAGGGGTTTCGGTCACTGAAGCTTTCTTT.

Points on this clonotype: A far larger clone is one nucleotide away, so this likely arose from a read error. This chain uses TRBV6-5 with TRBJ2-7; a weak D match, TRBD2 (5 bases). The V gene's germline CDR1 is MNHEY and CDR2 SVGAGI. The CDR3 totals 13 residues. Trimming shortened V by 8 bases and J by 7 bases, and 18 bases separated the two germline ends. The CDR3 DNA is TGTGCCAGCCGGGGAAGCTCCTACAATGAGCAGTACTTC. The encoded protein is CASRGSSYNEQYF.

This clonotype was seen repeatedly, ten times or more. The CDR3 DNA follows: TGTGCCAGCAGCTTATACAGGGGATCAGGAAACACCATATATTTT. Encoded protein: CASSLYRGSGNTIYF. The genes are TRBV7-2 and TRBJ1-3, with 7 bases matching TRBD1. This CDR3 region has 15 residues. V lost 2 bases and J lost 4; bases outside the gene matches: 5. Germline V gives CDR1 SGHTA, CDR2 FQGNSA.

The chain combines TRBV9 with TRBJ2-1; the match to TRBD2 covers 13 bases. Germline-derived CDR1 and CDR2 are SGDLS and YYNGEE. There are 16 residues in the CDR3. The V segment lost 3 bases and the J segment 7 bases; nucleotides outside the gene matches: 7. CDR3 sequence: CASSGAGTSGMNEQFF. The CDR3 DNA sequence: TGTGCCAGCAGCGGGGCCGGGACTAGCGGGATGAATGAGCAGTTCTTC. The whole variable domain, filled in from reference TRBV9 and TRBJ2-1, reads DSGVTQTPKHLITATGQRVTLRCSPRSGDLSVYWYQQSLDQGLQFLIQYYNGEERAKGNILERFSAQQFPDLHSELNLSSLELGDSALYFCASSGAGTSGMNEQFFGPGTRLTVL.

At least ten counts were recorded for this clonotype. The chain is built from TRBV12-3 or TRBV12-4 and TRBJ1-2, with D tentatively TRBD1 (5 bases). The CDR3 runs to 13 residues. The V and J ends lost 2 bases and 6 bases respectively, with 10 bases between them. The CDR3 here is CASSLRQGNGYTF. The CDR3 DNA follows: TGTGCCAGCAGTTTACGGCAGGGTAATGGCTACACCTTC.

This clonotype was counted at least ten times. The chain carries TRBV6-2 or TRBV6-3 and TRBJ2-7; 8 nucleotides align to TRBD2. Trimming removed 4 bases from V and 7 bases from J; junction bases left unmatched: 18. Germline V gives CDR1 MNHEY, CDR2 SVGEGT. The CDR3 has 17 amino acids. The CDR3 DNA reads as TGTGCCAGCAGTTCAGAACCGCCGGGACTAGGAGGTTTGGAGCAGTACTTC. It specifies CASSSEPPGLGGLEQYF.

This clonotype was recorded many times. The chain uses TRBV7-3 and TRBJ2-5, with 9 bases identical to TRBD2. V lost 0 bases and J lost 4; bases outside the gene matches: 3. CDR1 is SGHTA, CDR2 FQGTGA, per germline. The CDR3 loop spans 15 amino acids. CDR3 coding DNA: TGTGCCAGCAGCTTAACTAGCGGGAGTGGAGAGACCCAGTACTTC. This translates into CASSLTSGSGETQYF.

This clonotype was counted at least ten times. The chain recombines TRBV9 with TRBJ2-1; 9 positions match TRBD2. Germline values: CDR1 SGDLS, CDR2 YYNGEE. This CDR3 contains 12 residues. Trimming cost V 2 bases and J 9 bases; bases outside gene matches: 0. The CDR3 sequence is CASSVSGSEQFF. CDR3 DNA: TGTGCCAGCAGCGTTAGCGGGAGTGAGCAGTTCTTC. Variable domain in full (rest from reference TRBV9 and TRBJ2-1): DSGVTQTPKHLITATGQRVTLRCSPRSGDLSVYWYQQSLDQGLQFLIQYYNGEERAKGNILERFSAQQFPDLHSELNLSSLELGDSALYFCASSVSGSEQFFGPGTRLTVL.

This clonotype was observed many times. The chain carries TRBV16 and TRBJ1-2; TRBD1 aligns across 7 bases. CDR1 and CDR2 (germline): KGHSY, FQNENV. V trimming: 0 bases; J trimming: 5 bases; junction bases outside the gene matches: 0. The CDR3 is 13 amino acids. This CDR3 is CASSQSGQYGYTF. In DNA form, the CDR3 reads TGTGCCAGCAGCCAATCGGGACAGTATGGCTACACCTTC.

This clonotype has at least ten counts. The chain has TRBV6-2 or TRBV6-3 and TRBJ2-4, with no clear D. Deletions cut 7 bases from V and 0 bases from J, with 16 bases between. The germline CDR1 and CDR2 sequences are MNHEY and SVGEGT. CDR3 size: 16 residues. CDR3 bases: TGTGCCAGCACCTTTTACAGCGAGAAAGCCAAAAACATTCAGTACTTC. It codes for CASTFYSEKAKNIQYF.

This clonotype was counted at least ten times. V gene TRBV18 combines with J gene TRBJ2-6; no definite D call. Germline lookup yields CDR1 KGHSH and CDR2 LQKENI. Trimming took 2 bases from V and 5 from J, leaving 4 bases between them. This CDR3 is 13 amino acids long. CDR3: CASSPGRANVLTF. As DNA, the CDR3 is TGTGCCAGCTCACCAGGAAGGGCCAACGTCCTGACTTTC.

Many counts were recorded for this clonotype. The chain has TRBV6-5 and TRBJ2-7; 9 bases match TRBD2. This CDR3 contains 13 residues. After removal of 10 bases from V and 1 base from J, the junction contained 5 bases not matched to a gene. Per the germline V gene, CDR1 is MNHEY and CDR2 is SVGAGI. DNA for the CDR3: TGTGCCACCAAGACTAGCGGATCCTACGAGCAGTACTTC. It codes for CATKTSGSYEQYF.

About this clonotype: With only one base between it and a far larger clone, this is likely a read error. CDR3 protein: CANQWEQFF. In DNA form, the CDR3 reads TGTGCTAACCAGTGGGAGCAGTTCTTC. This sequence joins TRBV7-2 and TRBJ2-1; D is ambiguous. The CDR3 runs to 9 residues. Germline V gives CDR1 SGHTA, CDR2 FQGNSA.

This clonotype has at least ten counts. The chain combines TRBV6-4 with TRBJ2-7; D may match TRBD1 or TRBD2 (6 bases each). Between the trimmed V and J ends, which lost 2 bases and 6 bases, there was a span of 17 bases. CDR3 size: 15 residues. Germline V gives CDR1 MRHNA, CDR2 SNTAGT. Here the CDR3 reads CASSDNGGWVCEQYF. In DNA form, the CDR3 reads TGTGCCAGCAGTGACAACGGGGGCTGGGTATGCGAGCAGTACTTC.

The CDR3 DNA follows: TGTGCCAGCAGTTATGTCCCAGGCACCGGGGAGCTGTTTTTT. Its translation: CASSYVPGTGELFF. The chain links TRBV6-1 to TRBJ2-2, with D unresolved. The CDR3 consists of 14 residues. The ends were cut back, 5 bases at V and 4 bases at J, with 11 bases in the middle. CDR1 MNHNS and CDR2 SASEGT come from the germline V gene.

This clonotype was counted at least ten times. This rearrangement joins TRBV7-2 to TRBJ2-7, with D perhaps TRBD1 (5 bases). Germline CDR1 and CDR2: SGHTA and FQGNSA. The V end lost 1 base, the J end lost 3 bases, and 13 bases lay between the germline ends. The CDR3 spans 15 residues. The CDR3 reads CASSLEAGQYYEQYF. Written as DNA, the CDR3 is TGTGCCAGCAGCTTAGAGGCAGGGCAATACTACGAGCAGTACTTC.

This clonotype was seen repeatedly, ten times or more. V is TRBV28 and J is TRBJ2-1, with TRBD2 matching over 14 bases. The V and J ends lost 10 bases and 1 base, in that order; junction bases with no gene match: 6. The CDR3 is 16 amino acids. Germline values: CDR1 MDHEN, CDR2 SYDVKM. The CDR3 bases are TGTGCCACCGGGACTAGCGGGAGAGGGTCCTACAATGAGCAGTTCTTC. This encodes CATGTSGRGSYNEQFF.

This clonotype was recorded at least ten times. The chain is built from TRBV28 and TRBJ2-7, with TRBD2 as a possible D gene (6 bases). The V gene lost 3 bases and the J gene lost 5 bases, with 17 bases spanning the gap. The germline CDR1 and CDR2 sequences are MDHEN and SYDVKM. The CDR3 spans 15 residues. CDR3 loop: CASSFPLGGSDEQYF. CDR3 sequence (DNA): TGTGCCAGCAGTTTCCCTCTTGGAGGGAGTGACGAGCAGTACTTC.